The clone carrying this T cell receptor (beta chain) was counted many times. The antigen is unknown. TCRdb ran MiXCR on the 5' RACE reads and lists one entry per CDR3 protein. Seen here are about 140,000 distinct CDR3 sequences, more than 5.5% observed once, and the top ten hold about an eighth. This sample stems from a study of CD8 T cells in ankylosing spondylitis. Findings and caveats of the study: Several highly homologous variants made up a TCR beta motif that seemed to typify ankylosing spondylitis blood. Reported data indicate significant enrichment of disease-linked clones within matched ankylosing spondylitis synovial fluid.

Per germline, CDR1 LNHNV and CDR2 YYDKDF (reference sequence). There are 14 residues in the CDR3. With V trimmed by 7 bases and J by 3 bases, 5 bases remained unmatched. This TCR derives from a female donor with ankylosing spondylitis or in good health (not recorded which). The sequencing input was blood, either unsorted or a sorted T cell fraction (not recorded which). V and J are TRBV15 and TRBJ2-1; 8 nucleotides line up with TRBD2. CDR3 amino acids: CATNGGAFYNEQFF. CDR3 DNA: TGTGCCACCAACGGGGGGGCTTTCTACAATGAGCAGTTCTTC. Variable domain in full (rest from reference TRBV15 and TRBJ2-1): DAMVIQNPRYQVTQFGKPVTLSCSQTLNHNVMYWYQQKSSQAPKLLFHYYDKDFNNEADTPDNFQSRRPNTSFCFLDIRSPGLGDTAMYLCATNGGAFYNEQFFGPGTRLTVL.